This TCR beta chain was obtained from a study of T cell clonality in common variable immunodeficiency. Repertoires were generated with immunoSEQ multiplex PCR, while TCRdb's copy carries only in-frame clones and drops some. This sample shows 30,000 to 40,000 clones and no singletons; over 9% rests with the ten largest. The CDR3 extends over 12 amino acids. V lost 1 base, J lost 3 bases, and 5 bases lay in between. Germline V gene data show CDR1 as SGHRS and CDR2 as YFSETQ. This clone was counted many times. The sequenced fragment ends 3 residues before the CDR3 boundary, so the rest is inferred from the germline J gene.

The clonotype comes from a person aged 18-70 years in good health. The chain employs TRBV5-1 and TRBJ2-7; D possibly corresponds to TRBD1 (5 bases). Sequences were obtained from peripheral blood mononuclear cells. The CDR3 is CASSLQGYEQYF. The covered CDR3 bases are TGCGCCAGCAGCTTGCAGGGCTACGAG.